This T cell receptor (beta chain) derives from a study of radiation and T cells in renal cell carcinoma. TCRdb keeps only in-frame clones here, not all; method: immunoSEQ multiplex PCR. The sample shows roughly 130,000 clones, roughly 77% of them seen only once. Time point in this sample: blood 2 weeks post-SBRT. The treatment denotes: 15 Gy SBRT to primary tumor, nephrectomy 4 weeks later. The ends were cut back, 2 bases at V and 0 bases at J, with 12 bases in the middle. The CDR3 has 16 residues. Germline values: CDR1 SGHDT, CDR2 YYEEEE. Source: blood, taken from a patient whose treatment included radiotherapy and nephrectomy. This TCR was sampled from a woman aged 60-75 years with renal cell carcinoma. The chain is built from TRBV5-6 and TRBJ1-3; D not resolved. The CDR3, as DNA: TGTGCCAGCAGCTTTCGTAACAACCTCTCTGGAAACACCATATATTTT. Translated, it gives CASSFRNNLSGNTIYF.